These 22 T cell receptor beta chains originate from one sample sequenced in a study of blood T cell repertoires in COVID-19. Libraries were prepared by immunoSEQ multiplex PCR; TCRdb keeps only in-frame clonotypes and omits some of them. The repertoire holds about 140,000 clones, about 88% seen once, with around 5% in the top ten. The sample consisted of peripheral blood. These receptor sequences come from a human donor in a cohort sampled during active COVID-19.

V is TRBV9 and J is TRBJ2-7; 9 bases are shared with TRBD2. Germline V lookup: CDR1 SGDLS, CDR2 YYNGEE. There are 17 residues in the CDR3. The V gene end was trimmed by 2 bases and the J gene end by 1 base; junction bases not matched to a gene: 10. The CDR3 is CASSVGGGGAWSYEQYF. The CDR3 DNA follows: TGTGCCAGCAGCGTCGGAGGCGGGGGGGCCTGGTCCTACGAGCAGTACTTC.

This clone was detected a few times. The chain joins TRBV27 to TRBJ1-3; a weak D match, TRBD1 (6 bases). Germline CDR1 is MNHEY and CDR2 is SMNVEV (reference sequence). The V end was cut by 6 bases, the J end by 0 bases, with 9 bases between. This CDR3 is built from 14 residues. CDR3 DNA sequence: TGTGCCAGCAGCTCAGGGGCCTCTGGAAACACCATATATTTT. Translated, it gives CASSSGASGNTIYF.

This chain uses TRBV6-5 with TRBJ1-5, with D possibly TRBD1 on 6 matching bases. Trimming stripped 2 bases from V and 5 bases from J, with 13 bases between. Germline values: CDR1 MNHEY, CDR2 SVGAGI. The CDR3 consists of 15 residues. CDR3 amino acids: CASSYGGGGDQPQHF. CDR3 nucleotide sequence: TGTGCCAGCAGTTACGGTGGGGGGGGCGATCAGCCCCAGCATTTT.

The gene calls are TRBV27 and TRBJ2-5; D is unclear. The CDR3 contains 13 residues. Germline values: CDR1 MNHEY, CDR2 SMNVEV (reference sequence). Trimming removed 6 bases at V and 1 base at J, with 9 bases between. This CDR3 is CASSPAIQETQYF. CDR3 DNA: TGTGCCAGCAGCCCCGCTATCCAAGAGACCCAGTACTTC.

The V and J genes are TRBV28 and TRBJ2-7, with TRBD1 as a possible D gene (8 bases). This CDR3 is built from 19 residues. V was trimmed by 5 bases and J by 3 bases, leaving 29 bases between them. Looked up from germline, CDR1 is MDHEN and CDR2 is SYDVKM. The CDR3 sequence: CASSPAGVGQVAQYYEQYF. Written as DNA, the CDR3 is TGTGCCAGCAGTCCGGCGGGGGTGGGACAGGTGGCCCAATACTACGAGCAGTACTTC. The full variable domain, in which reference TRBV28 and TRBJ2-7 provide the parts outside the CDR3, is DVKVTQSSRYLVKRTGEKVFLECVQDMDHENMFWYRQDPGLGLRLIYFSYDVKMKEKGDIPEGYSVSREKKERFSLILESASTNQTSMYLCASSPAGVGQVAQYYEQYFGPGTRLTVT.

J is TRBJ2-3 and V is TRBV2; 8 bases line up with TRBD1. The CDR3 runs 14 residues. CDR1 and CDR2 (germline): SNHLY, FYNNEI. J lost 4 bases, V lost 6 bases, and 6 bases had no gene match. CDR3 residues: CASRQDRGSDTQYF. Here the CDR3 DNA reads TGTGCCAGCAGACAAGACAGGGGTTCAGATACGCAGTATTTT.

This clone was found once. The rearrangement joins TRBV2 to TRBJ2-3; D is possibly TRBD2 (5 bases). Germline V gene sequence: CDR1 SNHLY, CDR2 FYNNEI. The V and J ends lost 8 bases and 6 bases respectively, with 9 bases between them. This CDR3 has 11 residues. Written as DNA, the CDR3 is TGTGCCAGCCAGTCGGGGGATACGCAGTATTTT. It yields the protein CASQSGDTQYF.

In its sample, this clone was seen once. This chain connects TRBV6-5 to TRBJ2-7; maybe TRBD2 (6 bases). This CDR3 contains 15 residues. The germline V gene has CDR1 MNHEY and CDR2 SVGAGI. V lost 2 bases and J 1 base, leaving 12 bases between the germline ends. CDR3 residues: CASSYGPGTSYEQYF. CDR3 bases: TGTGCCAGCAGTTACGGGCCCGGGACTTCCTACGAGCAGTACTTC.

The rearrangement uses TRBV7-2 and TRBJ2-3, with 7 bases fitting TRBD2. J lost 2 bases, V lost 5 bases, and 16 bases had no gene match. Germline V gene data show CDR1 as SGHTA and CDR2 as FQGNSA. The CDR3 is made up of 18 amino acids. The CDR3 spells CASSTGLAVAITTDTQYF. DNA of the CDR3: TGTGCCAGCAGCACGGGGCTAGCGGTTGCAATTACCACAGATACGCAGTATTTT.

V is TRBV6-5 and J is TRBJ2-3, with D perhaps TRBD2 (5 bases). The CDR3 is 11 residues long. Germline V gene data show CDR1 as MNHEY and CDR2 as SVGAGI. V lost 7 bases and J 9 bases, leaving 11 bases between the germline ends. The CDR3 loop is CASTHGGTQYF. CDR3 nucleotides: TGTGCCAGCACCCATGGCGGGACGCAGTATTTT.

This chain joins TRBV29-1 and TRBJ2-7; 9 bases match TRBD1. The CDR3 is made up of 14 amino acids. V gave up 4 bases and J gave up 2 bases; unmatched junction bases: 6. Germline V CDR1 and CDR2: SQVTM, ANQGSEA. CDR3 protein: CSVVFGQGPYEQYF. DNA for the CDR3: TGCAGCGTTGTGTTTGGACAGGGGCCCTACGAGCAGTACTTC.

The chain uses TRBV7-9 and TRBJ1-3; D ambiguous. The germline gives CDR1 SEHNR, CDR2 FQNEAQ (reference sequence). Deletions cut 2 bases from V and 8 bases from J, with 10 bases between. This CDR3 has 13 amino acids. This CDR3 is CASSLPGSYTIYF. DNA of the CDR3: TGTGCCAGCAGCTTACCGGGTAGCTACACCATATATTTT.

The table lists this clone with a count of one. The rearrangement uses TRBV2 and TRBJ1-1, with TRBD1 matching 7 bases. V trimming: 6 bases; J trimming: 0 bases; junction bases outside the gene matches: 13. Per the germline V gene, CDR1 is SNHLY and CDR2 is FYNNEI. CDR3 length: 17 residues. The CDR3 bases are TGTGCCAGCAGCTGGCGTCGGACAGGAAGTTTGAACACTGAAGCTTTCTTT. It yields the protein CASSWRRTGSLNTEAFF. The full variable domain, with the rest looked up from reference TRBV2 and TRBJ1-1, is EPEVTQTPSHQVTQMGQEVILRCVPISNHLYFYWYRQILGQKVEFLVSFYNNEISEKSEIFDDQFSVERPDGSNFTLKIRSTKLEDSAMYFCASSWRRTGSLNTEAFFGQGTRLTVV.

This chain links TRBV7-3 with TRBJ2-1; 10 nucleotides align to TRBD2. Per germline, CDR1 SGHTA and CDR2 FQGTGA. The CDR3 has 16 amino acids. Losses at the gene ends were 0 bases for V and 4 bases for J; bases not matched to a gene: 3. The CDR3 nucleotides are TGTGCCAGCAGCTTAACTAGCGGGGGGCTTTACAATGAGCAGTTCTTC. Translating it yields CASSLTSGGLYNEQFF.

V usage is TRBV5-1 and J usage is TRBJ1-5; no firm D call. Looked up from germline, CDR1 is SGHRS and CDR2 is YFSETQ. Trimming cost V 2 bases and J 4 bases, with 4 bases left between them. CDR3 length: 12 residues. Here the CDR3 reads CASSFHNQPQHF. The DNA for the CDR3 is TGCGCCAGCAGCTTCCATAATCAGCCCCAGCATTTT.

CDR3 in DNA: TGTGCCAGCTCACGGGACAGCCTGAGGGAGCAGTACTTC. Translated, it gives CASSRDSLREQYF. The rearrangement joins TRBV18 to TRBJ2-7; 7 bases agree with TRBD1. Germline CDR1 and CDR2: KGHSH and LQKENI. The CDR3 totals 13 residues. The V segment lost 4 bases and the J segment 7 bases; nucleotides outside the gene matches: 7.

The rearrangement joins TRBV3-1 (or the pseudogene TRBV3-2) to TRBJ2-3; D call uncertain. The CDR3 is made up of 15 amino acids. Germline V gene data show CDR1 as LGHDT and CDR2 as YNNKEL (reference sequence). The V and J ends lost 0 bases and 3 bases respectively, with 10 bases between them. CDR3 DNA: TGTGCCAGCAGCCAAGATCGAGTTTGGACAGATACGCAGTATTTT. This translates into CASSQDRVWTDTQYF.

The chain carries TRBV6-5 and TRBJ1-3; no firm D call. The V gene's germline CDR1 is MNHEY and CDR2 SVGAGI. The CDR3 is made up of 13 amino acids. V shed 8 bases and J shed 0 bases, with 8 bases lying between them. The CDR3 sequence: CASGSDSGNTIYF. The CDR3 nucleotides are TGTGCCAGCGGCTCCGACTCTGGAAACACCATATATTTT.

The genes are TRBV30 and TRBJ2-5; a possible D gene is TRBD1 (8 bases). V was clipped by 3 bases and J by 2 bases, with 16 bases between them. This CDR3 is built from 15 residues. Germline loops: CDR1 GTSNPN, CDR2 SVGIG (reference sequence). In DNA, the CDR3 is TGTGCCTGGAGGGGGAGGGACAGGATACAAGAGACCCAGTACTTC. Encoded protein: CAWRGRDRIQETQYF.

This sequence joins TRBV27 and TRBJ2-7; maybe TRBD1 (6 bases). V dropped 0 bases and J dropped 0 bases, with 12 bases sitting between them. The CDR3 length is 16 residues. Germline values: CDR1 MNHEY, CDR2 SMNVEV (reference sequence). DNA for the CDR3: TGTGCCAGCAGTTTATCGGCAGGGGATATCTCCTACGAGCAGTACTTC. Protein: CASSLSAGDISYEQYF.

V usage is TRBV29-1 and J usage is TRBJ1-1, with 7 bases fitting TRBD1. J lost 8 bases, V lost 7 bases, and 10 bases had no gene match. Germline CDR1 is SQVTM and CDR2 is ANQGSEA. The CDR3 runs to 12 residues. The CDR3 coding sequence is TGCAGCGCTGACAGGGAGGTCCCCGAAGCTTTCTTT. This gives the protein CSADREVPEAFF. Full variable domain (missing parts from reference TRBV29-1 and TRBJ1-1): SAVISQKPSRDICQRGTSLTIQCQVDSQVTMMFWYRQQPGQSLTLIATANQGSEATYESGFVIDKFPISRPNLTFSTLTVSNMSPEDSSIYLCSADREVPEAFFGQGTRLTVV.

CDR3: CASSPTRGGETQYF. The CDR3 bases are TGTGCCAGCAGCCCTACCCGGGGGGGCGAGACCCAGTACTTC. The chain employs TRBV9 and TRBJ2-5; 8 bases fit TRBD2. V trimming: 4 bases; J trimming: 5 bases; junction bases outside the gene matches: 7. The CDR3 sequence is 14 residues long. CDR1 is SGDLS, CDR2 YYNGEE, per germline.